This entry lists 12 T cell receptor beta chains sequenced from one sample in a study of blood T cell repertoires in COVID-19. Libraries were prepared by immunoSEQ multiplex PCR; TCRdb keeps only in-frame clonotypes and omits some of them. This sample has approximately 30,000 clones, with approximately 80% found just once. Specimen: peripheral blood. Receptors originate from a woman aged 55-75 years with acute or convalescent COVID-19.

The chain employs TRBV6-1 and TRBJ1-5, with D possibly TRBD1 on 6 matching bases. This CDR3 is 13 amino acids long. Germline loops: CDR1 MNHNS, CDR2 SASEGT. V was pared by 2 bases and J by 4 bases, with 6 bases between. CDR3 loop: CASSERGNQPQHF. For the CDR3, the DNA is TGTGCCAGCAGTGAAAGGGGGAATCAGCCCCAGCATTTT.

This clone was counted only a few times. V is TRBV28 and J is TRBJ1-6; possibly TRBD1 for D (6 bases). The germline CDR1 and CDR2 sequences are MDHEN and SYDVKM. The ends were cut back, 2 bases at V and 6 bases at J, with 14 bases in the middle. The CDR3 length is 16 residues. The CDR3 sequence: CASSLRGHLANSPLHF. The CDR3, as DNA: TGTGCCAGCAGTTTACGGGGACACTTAGCTAATTCACCCCTCCACTTT.

This chain uses TRBV14 with TRBJ2-6; weak D call: TRBD2 (6 bases). CDR3 length: 17 residues. Per the germline V gene, CDR1 is SGHDN and CDR2 is FVKESK. V was clipped by 4 bases and J by 2 bases, with 15 bases between them. CDR3 sequence (DNA): TGTGCCAGCAGCCTTAGGCGAGGGACTGCTGGGGCCAACGTCCTGACTTTC. The encoded protein is CASSLRRGTAGANVLTF.

J is TRBJ2-2 and V is TRBV1; TRBD2 reflects the table's D call only, with no check against the DNA. TRBV1 is a pseudogene segment. The CDR3 runs 18 residues. This chain's CDR3 is CTSSQFILAGGRTGELFF. The CDR3 coding sequence is TGCACCAGCAGCCAATTTATTCTAGCGGGGGGGCGTACCGGGGAGCTGTTTTTT.

This clone appeared a single time. V is TRBV7-9 and J is TRBJ2-2, with 8 bases lining up with TRBD2. Germline CDR1 and CDR2: SEHNR and FQNEAQ (reference sequence). The CDR3 loop spans 16 amino acids. J was trimmed by 0 bases and V by 2 bases; bases with no gene match: 2. The CDR3: CASSLLAGANTGELFF. The CDR3 DNA reads TGTGCCAGCAGCTTACTAGCGGGCGCGAACACCGGGGAGCTGTTTTTT.

Only a few counts were recorded for this clone. This chain joins TRBV10-3 and TRBJ2-3; 9 bases line up with TRBD1. The germline V gene encodes CDR1 ENHRY and CDR2 SYGVKD. The ends lost 0 bases at V and 2 bases at J; junction bases unmatched: 3. The CDR3 is made up of 16 amino acids. The DNA for the CDR3 is TGTGCCATCAGTGAGTCCGGGACAGGGATCACAGATACGCAGTATTTT. It yields the protein CAISESGTGITDTQYF.

This clone was seen a single time. The chain carries TRBV6-6 and TRBJ1-4, with 10 bases lining up with TRBD1. Germline V gene data show CDR1 as MNHNY and CDR2 as SVGAGI (reference sequence). J was trimmed by 8 bases and V by 7 bases; bases with no gene match: 7. CDR3 size: 14 residues. Here the CDR3 DNA reads TGTGCCAGCACCCGCCGGGACAGGGGCGAAAAACTGTTTTTT. This translates into CASTRRDRGEKLFF.

V and J are TRBV7-2 and TRBJ2-3, with D unclear. The CDR3 extends over 13 amino acids. Trimming took 1 base from V and 5 from J, leaving 7 bases between them. Germline loops: CDR1 SGHTA, CDR2 FQGNSA. The CDR3 protein is CASSLGQVDTQYF. DNA of the CDR3: TGTGCCAGCAGCTTAGGTCAGGTAGATACGCAGTATTTT.

In its sample, this clone was seen once. The chain carries TRBV28 and TRBJ2-6; 7 positions agree with TRBD1. This CDR3 has 14 residues. V dropped 8 bases and J dropped 2; count of bases not matched to a gene: 3. Germline-derived CDR1 and CDR2 are MDHEN and SYDVKM. The CDR3 nucleotides read TGTGCCAGCCGGACAGGCACTGGGGCCAACGTCCTGACTTTC. Translating it yields CASRTGTGANVLTF.

The CDR3 DNA follows: TGTGCCAGCAGCGAAACACAGGGGGCTGCTGGAAACACCATATATTTT. Translation gives CASSETQGAAGNTIYF. The chain couples TRBV7-7 to TRBJ1-3; 9 bases fit TRBD1. The CDR3 runs 16 residues. CDR1 is SSHAT, CDR2 FNYEAQ, per germline (reference sequence). Trimming took 5 bases from V and 2 from J; bases not matched to a gene: 7. Using reference TRBV7-7 and TRBJ1-3 for the parts outside the CDR3, the full variable domain is GAGVSQSPRYKVTKRGQDVTLRCDPISSHATLYWYQQALGQGPEFLTYFNYEAQPDKSGLPSDRFSAERPEGSISTLTIQRTEQRDSAMYRCASSETQGAAGNTIYFGEGSWLTVV.

This clone has only a few counts. The genes are TRBV19 and TRBJ1-5; TRBD1 might be the D (5 bases). Germline CDR1 reads LNHDA; CDR2 reads SQIVND (reference sequence). V gave up 3 bases and J gave up 5 bases, with 14 bases separating them. The CDR3 runs to 15 residues. For the CDR3, the DNA is TGTGCCAGTAGTATGGCCTCCTGGGGGGATCAGCCCCAGCATTTT. Its protein is CASSMASWGDQPQHF.

The CDR3 DNA follows: TGTGCCAGCCCAGGGCACTATGGCTACACCTTC. This gives the protein CASPGHYGYTF. The chain is built from TRBV2 and TRBJ1-2; a possible D gene is TRBD1 (5 bases). The CDR3 is 11 residues long. CDR1 and CDR2 (germline): SNHLY, FYNNEI. The ends were cut back, 8 bases at V and 3 bases at J, with 7 bases in the middle.